This paragraph reports one T cell receptor (beta chain). Germline values: CDR1 SGHTA, CDR2 FQGNSA. Trimming removed 5 bases from V and 4 bases from J, with 9 bases in between. The CDR3 covers 13 residues. Produced via immunoSEQ multiplex PCR; TCRdb's table is partial and in-frame only. The data hold about 160,000 clones, with roughly 85% observed a single time. These data come from a study of blood T cell repertoires in COVID-19. Study-level background: From T cells, B-cell-depleted T cells, or PBMCs came the material, which was cDNA or gDNA.

The specimen was peripheral blood. The V and J genes are TRBV7-2 and TRBJ2-1, with a tentative D call TRBD1 (5 bases). This TCR was recovered from a human donor with acute or convalescent COVID-19. The donor label of this sample is uncertain. CDR3 in amino acids: CASSTTVYNEQFF. The CDR3, as DNA: TGTGCCAGCAGCACGACAGTATACAATGAGCAGTTCTTC.